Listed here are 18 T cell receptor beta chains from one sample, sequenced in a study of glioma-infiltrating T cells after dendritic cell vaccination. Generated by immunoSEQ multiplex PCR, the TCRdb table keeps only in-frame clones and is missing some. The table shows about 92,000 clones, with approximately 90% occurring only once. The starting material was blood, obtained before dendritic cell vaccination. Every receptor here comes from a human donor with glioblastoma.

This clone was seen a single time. CDR3 bases: TGCGCCAGCAGCTTGAATGAGGGTGGATATGGCTACACCTTC. Amino acid sequence: CASSLNEGGYGYTF. The rearrangement links TRBV5-1 to TRBJ1-2; no definite D call. From germline, CDR1 is SGHRS and CDR2 YFSETQ. Trimming cost V 1 base and J 5 bases, with 12 bases left between them. CDR3 length: 14 residues.

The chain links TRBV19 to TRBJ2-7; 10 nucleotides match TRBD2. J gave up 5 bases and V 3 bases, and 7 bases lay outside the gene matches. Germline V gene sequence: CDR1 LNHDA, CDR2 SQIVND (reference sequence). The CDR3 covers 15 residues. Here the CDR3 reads CASSISSGGIHEQYF. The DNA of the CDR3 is TGTGCCAGTAGTATCTCTAGCGGGGGCATCCACGAGCAGTACTTC.

In nucleotides, the CDR3 is TGTGCCAGGGGGACAGGGGAAGAAAAGTGGATTCGGTATTTT. It codes for CARGTGEEKWIRYF. The V and J genes are TRBV2 and TRBJ2-3; TRBD1 matches 10 bases. V dropped 9 bases and J dropped 14; count of bases not matched to a gene: 17. This CDR3 is built from 14 residues. The germline V gene encodes CDR1 SNHLY and CDR2 FYNNEI.

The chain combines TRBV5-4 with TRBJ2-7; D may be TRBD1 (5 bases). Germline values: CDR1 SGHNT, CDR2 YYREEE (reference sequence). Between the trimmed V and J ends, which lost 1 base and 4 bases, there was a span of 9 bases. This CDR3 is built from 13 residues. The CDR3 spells CASSLQGSYEQYF. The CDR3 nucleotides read TGTGCCAGCAGCTTGCAGGGTTCATACGAGCAGTACTTC.

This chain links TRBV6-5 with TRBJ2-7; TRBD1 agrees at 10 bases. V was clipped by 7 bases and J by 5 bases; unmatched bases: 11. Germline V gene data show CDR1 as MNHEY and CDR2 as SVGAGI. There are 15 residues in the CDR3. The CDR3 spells CASKMTGTGVNEQYF. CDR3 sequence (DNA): TGTGCCAGCAAAATGACCGGGACAGGGGTCAACGAGCAGTACTTC.

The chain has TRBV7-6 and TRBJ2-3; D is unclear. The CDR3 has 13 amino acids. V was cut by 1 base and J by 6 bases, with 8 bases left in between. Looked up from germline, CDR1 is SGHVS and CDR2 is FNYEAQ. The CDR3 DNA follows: TGTGCCAGCAGCTTAGTGAGAGCGGATACGCAGTATTTT. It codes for CASSLVRADTQYF.

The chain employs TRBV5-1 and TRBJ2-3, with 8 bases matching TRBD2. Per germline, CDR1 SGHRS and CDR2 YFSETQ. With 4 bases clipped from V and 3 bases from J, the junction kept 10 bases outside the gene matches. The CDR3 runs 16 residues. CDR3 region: CASSDKAGAATDTQYF. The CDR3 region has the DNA TGCGCCAGCAGCGACAAAGCGGGAGCGGCGACAGATACGCAGTATTTT.

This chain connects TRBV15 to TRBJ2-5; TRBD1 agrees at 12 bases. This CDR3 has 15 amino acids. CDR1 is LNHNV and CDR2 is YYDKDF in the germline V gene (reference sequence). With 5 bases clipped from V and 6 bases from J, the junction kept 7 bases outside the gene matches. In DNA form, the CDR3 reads TGTGCCACCAGCCCCGGGACAGGGGGCGTACAGACCCAGTACTTC. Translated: CATSPGTGGVQTQYF.

CDR3 residues: CASSSPFFVNEQFF. The CDR3 DNA reads as TGTGCCAGCAGCTCCCCTTTTTTTGTCAATGAGCAGTTCTTC. The rearrangement links TRBV11-1 to TRBJ2-1, with D unresolved. V shed 4 bases and J shed 6 bases, with 13 bases lying between them. The CDR3 has 14 residues. The germline gives CDR1 SGHAT, CDR2 FQDESV (reference sequence).

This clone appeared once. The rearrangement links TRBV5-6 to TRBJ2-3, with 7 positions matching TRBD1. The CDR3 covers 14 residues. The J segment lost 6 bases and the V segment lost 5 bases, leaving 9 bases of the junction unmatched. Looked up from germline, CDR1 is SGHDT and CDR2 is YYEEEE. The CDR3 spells CASSGKGGGDTQYF. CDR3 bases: TGTGCCAGCAGTGGAAAAGGGGGCGGGGATACGCAGTATTTT. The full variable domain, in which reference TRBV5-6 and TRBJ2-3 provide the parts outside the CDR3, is DAGVTQSPTHLIKTRGQQVTLRCSPKSGHDTVSWYQQALGQGPQFIFQYYEEEERQRGNFPDRFSGHQFPNYSSELNVNALLLGDSALYLCASSGKGGGDTQYFGPGTRLTVL.

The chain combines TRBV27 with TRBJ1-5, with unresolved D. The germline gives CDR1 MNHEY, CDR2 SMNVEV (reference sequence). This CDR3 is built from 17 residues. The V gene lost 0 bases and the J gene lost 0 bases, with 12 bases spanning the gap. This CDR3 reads CASSLSREVGSNQPQHF. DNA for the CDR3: TGTGCCAGCAGTTTATCTCGGGAGGTCGGTAGCAATCAGCCCCAGCATTTT.

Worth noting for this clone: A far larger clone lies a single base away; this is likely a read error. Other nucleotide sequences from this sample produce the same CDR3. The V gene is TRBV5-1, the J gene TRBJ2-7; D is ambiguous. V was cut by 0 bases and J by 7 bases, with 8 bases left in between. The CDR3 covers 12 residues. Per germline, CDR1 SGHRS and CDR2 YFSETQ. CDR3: CASSLGSWEQYF. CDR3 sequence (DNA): TGCGCCAGCAGCTTGGGCAGTTGGGAGCAGTACTTC.

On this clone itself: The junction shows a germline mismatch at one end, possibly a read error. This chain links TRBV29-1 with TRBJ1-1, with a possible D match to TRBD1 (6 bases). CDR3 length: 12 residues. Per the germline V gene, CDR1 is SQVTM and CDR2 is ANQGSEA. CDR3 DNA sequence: TGCGGCGTTAACAGGGAGAACACTGAAGCTTTCTTT. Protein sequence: CGVNRENTEAFF.

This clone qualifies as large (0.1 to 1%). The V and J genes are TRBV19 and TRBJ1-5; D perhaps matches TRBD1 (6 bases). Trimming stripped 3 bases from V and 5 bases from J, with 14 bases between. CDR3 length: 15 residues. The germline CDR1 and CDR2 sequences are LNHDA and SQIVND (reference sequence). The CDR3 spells CASSIDRFEDQPQHF. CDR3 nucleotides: TGTGCCAGTAGTATTGACAGGTTCGAAGATCAGCCCCAGCATTTT.

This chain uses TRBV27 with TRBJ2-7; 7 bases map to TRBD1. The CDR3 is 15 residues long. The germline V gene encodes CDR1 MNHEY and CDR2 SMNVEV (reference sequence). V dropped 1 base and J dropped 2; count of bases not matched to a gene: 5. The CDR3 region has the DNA TGTGCCAGCAGTTTATTAGGGACAGTGGCCTACGAGCAGTACTTC. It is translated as CASSLLGTVAYEQYF.

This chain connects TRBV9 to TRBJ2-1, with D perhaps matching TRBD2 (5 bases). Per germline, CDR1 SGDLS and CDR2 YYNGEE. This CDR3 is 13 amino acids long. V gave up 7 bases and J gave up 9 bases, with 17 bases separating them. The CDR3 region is CASGGTMVTEQFF. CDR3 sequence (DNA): TGTGCCAGCGGAGGAACGATGGTAACTGAGCAGTTCTTC.

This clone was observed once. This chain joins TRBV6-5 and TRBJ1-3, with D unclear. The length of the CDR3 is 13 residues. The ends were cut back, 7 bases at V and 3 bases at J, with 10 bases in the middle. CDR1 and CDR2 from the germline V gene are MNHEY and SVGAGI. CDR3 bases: TGTGCCAGCATCCCATCAGTTGGAAACACCATATATTTT. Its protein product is CASIPSVGNTIYF.

The CDR3 nucleotides are TGTGCCAGCAGTTTAGGGGCAGGGTATGAGACCCAGTACTTC. Protein product: CASSLGAGYETQYF. The chain recombines TRBV27 with TRBJ2-5; D might be TRBD1 (5 bases). Trimming shortened V by 2 bases and J by 5 bases, and 12 bases separated the two germline ends. The CDR3 has 14 amino acids. CDR1 MNHEY and CDR2 SMNVEV come from the germline V gene (reference sequence).